One and the same sample provided the 4 T cell receptor beta chains below, sequenced in a study of blood T cells in healthy people across ages (dated by TCRdb to the mid-2010s). Libraries were built with 5' RACE. Sequencing was performed on an Illumina HiSeq 2500. A second roughly 6 to 12 cycle PCR used a sample-barcoded 5' primer and a J-beta primer mix. TCRdb cleaned the public reads at Q25 with fastp, built clones with MiXCR and kept in-frame beta chains. Rows merge per CDR3 protein into single entries with the most common DNA and genes. The sample includes approximately 810,000 distinct CDR3 sequences, with less than 35% observed a single time. In total, the top ten clones hold 17% of the sample. The sequenced sample was blood. The origin of the receptors is a woman of 80 years or more in good health.

This clonotype was counted only a few times. The chain combines TRBV30 with TRBJ1-2; D gene uncertain. The CDR3 consists of 11 residues. Trimming removed 4 bases at V and 0 bases at J, with 3 bases between. Germline-derived CDR1 and CDR2 are GTSNPN and SVGIG (reference sequence). The CDR3: CAWKPNYGYTF. The CDR3 bases are TGTGCCTGGAAGCCTAACTATGGCTACACCTTC.

In its sample, this clonotype was seen once. The chain has TRBV20-1 and TRBJ2-5, with D perhaps TRBD1 or TRBD2 (5 bases each). Germline values: CDR1 DFQATT, CDR2 SNEGSKA (reference sequence). CDR3 size: 13 residues. The V end was cut by 6 bases, the J end by 5 bases, with 16 bases between. The CDR3 here is CSATPGAGETQYF. In DNA, the CDR3 is TGCAGTGCAACGCCCGGGGCGGGTGAGACCCAGTACTTC.

V gene TRBV2 combines with J gene TRBJ2-5; D is undetermined. Trimming left V 7 bases short and J 0 bases short, with 12 bases between. Germline V gene sequence: CDR1 SNHLY, CDR2 FYNNEI. This CDR3 has 14 amino acids. In DNA, the CDR3 is TGTGCCAGCACCCTTACACAGTACCAAGAGACCCAGTACTTC. Encoded protein: CASTLTQYQETQYF.

This clonotype was observed a handful of times. A read error may be the cause here, since a much bigger clone is one base away. The gene calls are TRBV6-2 or TRBV6-3 and TRBJ2-6; maybe TRBD1 (6 bases). Trimming removed 6 bases at V and 0 bases at J, with 12 bases between. The CDR3 covers 16 residues. Germline V gene lookup returns CDR1 MNHEY and CDR2 SVGEGT. The DNA for the CDR3 is TGTGCCAGCAGGCGACAGGCGGCCTCTGGGGCCAACGTCCTGACTTTC. Translating it yields CASRRQAASGANVLTF.